This T cell receptor (beta chain) was sequenced in a study of blood T cell repertoires in COVID-19. Assay: immunoSEQ multiplex PCR; the TCRdb copy retains only in-frame clones and omits some. The sample comprises more than 300,000 clones, around nine tenths of which are singletons, and about a tenth rests with the top ten. CDR3 length: 17 amino acids. Germline V CDR1 and CDR2: SGHRS, YFSETQ. V trimming: 4 bases; J trimming: 4 bases; junction bases outside the gene matches: 12. Categorization into cohorts depended on clinical history that participants reported. The receptor was isolated from a woman aged 25 to 39 who had recovered from COVID-19. Specimen: PBMCs or T cells enriched from blood (not recorded which). The chain recombines TRBV5-1 with TRBJ1-2; 11 bases map to TRBD1. The CDR3 protein is CASSPLLGQGAIYGYTF. The CDR3 nucleotides read TGCGCCAGCAGCCCTCTCCTAGGACAGGGGGCGATCTATGGCTACACCTTC.